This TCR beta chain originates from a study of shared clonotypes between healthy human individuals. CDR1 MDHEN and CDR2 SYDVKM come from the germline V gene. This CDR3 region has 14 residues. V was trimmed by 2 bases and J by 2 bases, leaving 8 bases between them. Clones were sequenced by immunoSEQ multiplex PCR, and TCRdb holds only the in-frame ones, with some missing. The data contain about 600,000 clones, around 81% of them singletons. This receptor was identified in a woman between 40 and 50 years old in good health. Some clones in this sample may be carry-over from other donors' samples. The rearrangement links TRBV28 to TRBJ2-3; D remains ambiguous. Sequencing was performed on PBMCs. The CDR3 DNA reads TGTGCCAGCAGTTTAAGTCAGGCCACAGATACGCAGTATTTT. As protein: CASSLSQATDTQYF.